These T cell receptor beta chains were read from a single sample in a study. Each CDR3 protein is one row after TCRdb ran MiXCR on the RT-PCR reads. The sample records hundreds of thousands of distinct CDR3 sequences, 12% to 15% being singletons. Specimen: memory CD4+ T cells from blood. These receptors came from a female donor in good health, serving as a healthy control. Both conserved end residues are part of each CDR3. A D gene is named only where the DNA matches it firmly. Clone size appears in some rows only: once, few, many, or a class for an expanded clone.

j_gene	abundance	d_gene	v_gene	len	CDR3aa	CDR3nt
TRBJ2-1	many	TRBD2	TRBV20-1	14	CSAYGTSGSNEQFF	TGCAGTGCTTACGGGACTAGCGGGTCCAATGAGCAGTTCTTC
TRBJ1-6	many	.	TRBV9	15	CASSVSEQGNSPLHF	TGTGCCAGCAGCGTATCCGAGCAAGGTAATTCACCCCTCCACTTT
TRBJ1-5	few	TRBD1	TRBV10-3	13	CASDRGDGQPQHF	TGTGCCAGTGACAGGGGTGACGGCCAGCCCCAGCATTTT
TRBJ1-5	.	.	TRBV20-1	12	CSARHNLDQPQF	TGCAGTGCTAGACACAACCTGGATCAGCCCCAATTT
TRBJ2-1	many	.	TRBV20-1	11	CSAREGVEQFF	TGCAGTGCTAGGGAGGGAGTTGAGCAGTTCTTC
TRBJ2-7	.	TRBD2	TRBV3-1	15	CASSQTSGRAYEQYF	TGTGCCAGCAGCCAAACGAGCGGGAGGGCCTACGAGCAGTACTTC
TRBJ1-4	.	.	TRBV20-1	15	CSARALGDPNEKLFF	TGCAGTGCCAGGGCCCTGGGGGATCCTAATGAAAAACTGTTTTTT
TRBJ2-1	few	.	TRBV2	14	CASTGGNEHNEQFF	TGTGCCAGCACTGGGGGGAATGAGCACAATGAGCAGTTCTTC
TRBJ2-1	.	.	TRBV20-1	14	CSAIDRSSYNEQFF	TGCAGTGCTATCGACAGAAGCTCCTACAATGAGCAGTTCTTC
TRBJ1-1	many	.	TRBV19	14	CASSIPAGNTEAFF	TGTGCCAGTAGTATTCCGGCAGGGAACACTGAAGCTTTCTTT
TRBJ1-1	.	.	TRBV6-2/TRBV6-3	14	CASSYLGINTEAFF	TGTGCCAGCAGTTACCTGGGCATTAACACTGAAGCTTTCTTT
TRBJ2-7	many	.	TRBV7-2	13	CASSLAGSYEQYF	TGTGCCAGCAGCTTAGCAGGGTCCTACGAGCAGTACTTC
TRBJ1-2	.	TRBD1	TRBV20-1	15	CSARGGQGRSEGYTF	TGCAGTGCTAGAGGGGGACAGGGCCGATCGGAAGGCTACACCTTC
TRBJ2-3	.	.	TRBV28	16	CASSSRGAAGTDTQYF	TGTGCCAGCAGCTCCCGGGGCGCCGCCGGCACAGATACGCAGTATTTT
TRBJ1-6	many	TRBD1	TRBV6-5	13	CATKQGLHSPLHF	TGTGCCACAAAACAGGGGCTACATTCACCCCTCCACTTT
TRBJ2-1	few	.	TRBV24-1	16	CATSVESPGVLNEQFF	TGTGCCACCAGCGTCGAGTCTCCAGGTGTATTAAATGAGCAGTTCTTC
TRBJ1-4	few	.	TRBV20-1	11	CSASTNEKLFF	TGCAGTGCTTCAACTAATGAAAAACTGTTTTTT
TRBJ1-2	few	TRBD1	TRBV2	13	CASSTQGVYGYTF	TGTGCCAGCAGTACACAGGGGGTCTATGGCTACACCTTC
TRBJ2-5	.	.	TRBV15	16	CATSRDRRQGGETQYF	TGTGCCACCAGCAGAGATCGCCGACAGGGAGGAGAGACCCAGTACTTC
TRBJ2-3	few	.	TRBV7-9	15	CASSLMGGSTDTQYF	TGTGCCAGCAGCTTAATGGGGGGAAGCACAGATACGCAGTATTTT
TRBJ2-1	many	.	TRBV20-1	14	CSARDLPGYNEQFF	TGCAGTGCTAGAGACCTCCCGGGGTACAATGAGCAGTTCTTC
TRBJ2-1	few	TRBD1	TRBV7-2	15	CASSSLGQIYNEQFF	TGTGCCAGCAGCTCATTGGGACAGATTTACAATGAGCAGTTCTTC
TRBJ1-1	.	TRBD1	TRBV20-1	17	CSARDFSPGQGPLKAFF	TGCAGTGCTAGAGATTTTTCCCCGGGACAGGGACCCCTTAAAGCTTTCTTT
TRBJ1-2	many	.	TRBV20-1	11	CTSLGDYGYTF	TGCACCTCTCTCGGGGACTATGGCTACACCTTC
TRBJ2-7	.	.	TRBV3-1	12	CASSQGRGEQYF	TGTGCCAGCAGCCAGGGACGGGGTGAGCAGTACTTC
TRBJ2-4	few	TRBD1	TRBV6-1	13	CASRTGDLNIQYF	TGTGCCAGTAGGACAGGGGACCTAAACATTCAGTACTTC
TRBJ1-1	.	.	TRBV15	13	CATSRDSNTEAFF	TGTGCCACCAGCAGAGACAGCAACACTGAAGCTTTCTTT
TRBJ2-3	.	.	TRBV12-3/TRBV12-4	15	CASSLNRASTDTQYF	TGTGCCAGCAGTTTAAACAGGGCTAGCACAGATACGCAGTATTTT
TRBJ2-5	.	TRBD1	TRBV5-6	14	CASSWDRASETQYF	TGTGCCAGCAGCTGGGACAGGGCGTCCGAGACCCAGTACTTC
TRBJ2-3	few	.	TRBV6-5	13	CASSRARTDTQYF	TGTGCCAGCAGCAGGGCCCGCACAGATACGCAGTATTTT
TRBJ1-2	few	.	TRBV15	13	CATSTGIDYGYTF	TGTGCCACCAGCACCGGAATCGACTATGGCTACACCTTC
TRBJ1-1	few	.	TRBV28	12	CASDGINTEAFF	TGTGCCAGCGACGGAATTAACACTGAAGCTTTCTTT
TRBJ2-7	.	.	TRBV12-3/TRBV12-4	16	CASSLGSGRVSYEQYF	TGTGCCAGCAGTTTAGGCAGCGGCAGGGTGTCCTACGAGCAGTACTTC
TRBJ2-5	few	.	TRBV12-3/TRBV12-4	14	CASSLRQYQETQYF	TGTGCCAGCAGTTTGCGACAGTACCAAGAGACCCAGTACTTC
TRBJ1-1	.	TRBD1	TRBV7-2	15	CASSRLVGGSTEAFF	TGTGCCAGCAGCCGCCTGGTAGGGGGCAGCACTGAAGCTTTCTTT